This passage covers 11 T cell receptor beta chains from one sample sequenced in a study of blood T cell repertoires in COVID-19. Repertoires were generated with immunoSEQ multiplex PCR, while TCRdb's copy carries only in-frame clones and drops some. Of some 340,000 clones listed, roughly 80% are singletons. Sequenced sample: PBMCs or T cells enriched from blood (not recorded which). These receptors all stem from a woman in her 50s who had recovered from COVID-19.

This chain links TRBV29-1 with TRBJ1-1; 8 bases are a match to TRBD1. Germline CDR1 and CDR2: SQVTM and ANQGSEA. The CDR3 contains 12 residues. V trimming: 6 bases; J trimming: 11 bases; junction bases outside the gene matches: 11. The CDR3 reads CSVSHQGAGAFF. In nucleotides, the CDR3 is TGCAGCGTCAGCCACCAGGGGGCGGGTGCTTTCTTT.

This clone was seen only once. The chain uses TRBV5-1 and TRBJ2-1, with D perhaps TRBD2 (6 bases). This CDR3 has 16 residues. Trimming stripped 4 bases from V and 6 bases from J, with 20 bases between. The germline V gene has CDR1 SGHRS and CDR2 YFSETQ. This chain's CDR3 is CASSAELAPGRNEQFF. The DNA of the CDR3 is TGCGCCAGCAGCGCCGAACTAGCCCCTGGGCGCAATGAGCAGTTCTTC.

This chain connects TRBV11-3 to TRBJ2-2, with a tentative D call TRBD1 (5 bases). CDR3 length: 15 residues. With 1 base removed from V and 6 bases from J, the gap between germline ends came to 12 bases. Germline V gene lookup returns CDR1 SGHNT and CDR2 YENEEA. The CDR3 DNA reads as TGTGCCAGCAGCTTAGTGGCCAGGGTTCCCGGGGAGCTGTTTTTT. Translating it yields CASSLVARVPGELFF.

This clone appeared a few times. The CDR3 coding sequence is TGTGCCAGCAGCTTAGACAGGGGAGCTGAAGCTTTCTTT. Translating it yields CASSLDRGAEAFF. The genes are TRBV7-3 and TRBJ1-1, with 8 bases fitting TRBD1. With 2 bases clipped from V and 6 bases from J, the junction kept 2 bases outside the gene matches. The CDR3 totals 13 residues. Germline values: CDR1 SGHTA, CDR2 FQGTGA. Full variable domain (remainder filled in from reference TRBV7-3 and TRBJ1-1): GAGVSQTPSNKVTEKGKYVELRCDPISGHTALYWYRQSLGQGPEFLIYFQGTGAADDSGLPNDRFFAVRPEGSVSTLKIQRTERGDSAVYLCASSLDRGAEAFFGQGTRLTVV.

The CDR3, as DNA: TGTGCCAGCAGTGGGGAGCGGCCAGCGGGCTACGAGCAGTACTTC. Its translation is CASSGERPAGYEQYF. The rearrangement joins TRBV6-2 or TRBV6-3 to TRBJ2-7; D possibly corresponds to TRBD2 (6 bases). CDR3 size: 15 residues. Germline lookup yields CDR1 MNHEY and CDR2 SVGEGT. V shed 5 bases and J shed 3 bases, with 17 bases lying between them.

The genes are TRBV25-1 and TRBJ2-7; TRBD2 matches at 15 bases. There are 15 residues in the CDR3. Germline lookup yields CDR1 MGHDK and CDR2 SYGVNS. V gave up 10 bases and J gave up 2 bases; unmatched junction bases: 6. CDR3 sequence (DNA): TGTGCCACATCCGGACTAGCGGGAGGGCCCTACGAGCAGTACTTC. Translation gives CATSGLAGGPYEQYF.

For the CDR3, the DNA is TGTGCCAGCAGTGAAGCCCGGATAGGGACAGGGATCGAAGCTTTCTTT. Translated: CASSEARIGTGIEAFF. The rearrangement links TRBV6-1 to TRBJ1-1, with 9 bases lining up with TRBD1. Trimming removed 0 bases from V and 8 bases from J; junction bases left unmatched: 10. Germline V CDR1 and CDR2: MNHNS, SASEGT. This CDR3 has 16 amino acids.

V and J are TRBV5-6 and TRBJ1-5; D is ambiguous. Germline assignment: CDR1 SGHDT and CDR2 YYEEEE. With 1 base removed from V and 2 bases from J, the gap between germline ends came to 10 bases. The CDR3 extends over 15 amino acids. CDR3 amino acids: CASSLWRAGNQPQHF. In DNA form, the CDR3 reads TGTGCCAGCAGCTTGTGGAGGGCTGGCAATCAGCCCCAGCATTTT.

This clone has a handful of counts. The V and J genes are TRBV27 and TRBJ2-1, with a weak D call TRBD2 (6 bases). Deletions cut 5 bases from V and 7 bases from J, with 15 bases between. CDR1 and CDR2 (germline): MNHEY, SMNVEV (reference sequence). There are 14 residues in the CDR3. Here the CDR3 reads CASSAGGDVNEQFF. For the CDR3, the DNA is TGTGCCAGCAGTGCAGGCGGGGATGTAAATGAGCAGTTCTTC.

This clone has a handful of counts. The J gene is TRBJ1-1, the V gene TRBV15; no firm D call. V lost 0 bases, J lost 0 bases, and 14 bases lay in between. Germline V gene data show CDR1 as LNHNV and CDR2 as YYDKDF (reference sequence). The CDR3 totals 17 residues. CDR3 in DNA: TGTGCCACCAGCAGAGAAGGTTCGGCCGGGATGAACACTGAAGCTTTCTTT. Residues: CATSREGSAGMNTEAFF.

The rearrangement joins TRBV2 to TRBJ1-2; TRBD1 matches at 8 bases. The CDR3 runs 16 residues. The junction had 11 bases not matched to a gene; V was cut back by 2 bases and J by 6 bases. The germline V gene has CDR1 SNHLY and CDR2 FYNNEI. CDR3 sequence: CASSERRGQGVNGYTF. CDR3 coding DNA: TGTGCCAGCAGTGAACGGCGTGGACAGGGAGTTAATGGCTACACCTTC.